This T cell receptor (beta chain) was sequenced for a study of cytomegalovirus exposure and HLA in healthy donors. Regarding the study as a whole: A few chains tied to CMV proved CMV antigen-specific in vitro.

The germline V gene encodes CDR1 SGDLS and CDR2 YYNGEE. Trimming pared 0 bases from V and 4 bases from J, leaving 10 bases between. This CDR3 is 14 amino acids long. Details on this clone: Antigen specificity is unknown.

Use of 60 Vbeta and 13 Jbeta primers characterized the PCR. Profiling relied on immunoSEQ multiplex PCR, and the TCRdb table lists in-frame clones only, not all of them. The data show approximately 69,000 clones, with roughly 72% seen just once and about 20% held by the top ten. This chain connects TRBV9 to TRBJ1-2, with D perhaps TRBD1 (6 bases). The sample was PBMCs. The clonotype originates from a woman in her 30s in good health and CMV-seropositive. The CDR3 coding sequence is TGTGCCAGCAGCGTAGATCAGGGGAGCTATGGCTACACCTTC. This sequence encodes CASSVDQGSYGYTF.